Sequencing of this T cell receptor (beta chain) was carried out in a study of T cells in Graves' hyperthyroidism and ophthalmopathy. Whole-study findings and limits: Clonotypes that were expanded in thyroid above 0.001 mostly appeared in blood too.

Hyperthyroidism in the patients, aged 18 to 65, was newly diagnosed and under 2 months in duration. Criteria for exclusion of patients were uncontrolled infection, other autoimmune disease, pregnancy or lactation. The study based diagnoses on clinical symptoms, serum thyroxine and TRAb, thyroid ultrasound and orbital computed tomography. What was amplified from RNA transcripts were TCR beta CDR3 regions. A set of HTBI primers served as the primers for a first-round RT-PCR of the TCR CDR3. Via MiXCR, TCRdb re-called the multiplex PCR reads, giving one row per CDR3 protein. The repertoire holds 460,000 or so distinct CDR3 sequences, with 13% to 15% as singletons. The ends lost 2 bases at V and 2 bases at J; junction bases unmatched: 5. Germline values: CDR1 MNHEY, CDR2 SVGAGI. This CDR3 has 15 residues. In the case of this clonotype: Its antigen is unknown.

The sequence was collected from a woman aged 18-30 years with Graves' hyperthyroidism. The sample was blood. The gene calls are TRBV6-5 and TRBJ1-2; TRBD1 matches 7 bases. The CDR3 protein is CASSYGDRSNYGYTF. In DNA, the CDR3 is TGTGCCAGCAGTTACGGGGACAGATCCAACTATGGCTACACCTTC.